This T cell receptor beta chain stems from a study of T cells in Graves' hyperthyroidism and ophthalmopathy (dated by TCRdb to between 2019 and 2020). Regarding the study in general: Peripheral blood samples were taken at the time of initial diagnosis, prior to any treatment. A discovery cohort of fewer than 110 patients, about 44 with Graves' ophthalmopathy and approximately 57 with stable Graves' hyperthyroidism, was used to find distinguishing TCR V-J signatures. Prospective prediction of ophthalmopathy was tested in an independent validation cohort of 18 to 20 hyperthyroidism patients and 15 to 17 patients who later progressed to ophthalmopathy. The approximately 97 discovery patients were randomly divided into training and test sets at a 7:3 ratio. In roughly six Graves' hyperthyroidism patients, the study also compared T-cell repertoires from thyroid tissue with T-cell repertoires from blood. After sampling, hyperthyroidism patients received methimazole starting at 30 mg daily, and ophthalmopathy patients received high-dose intravenous methylprednisolone. TCR Vbeta CDR3 sequencing of 130 to 150 peripheral blood samples (under 45 ophthalmopathy, 75 to 80 hyperthyroidism and approximately 17 progressor patients) is reported in the paper.

Graves' hyperthyroidism was defined as stable when no progression to ophthalmopathy occurred over 18 months of follow-up. Hyperthyroidism patients were newly diagnosed, with disease duration under 2 months, and aged 18 to 65 years. Patients with uncontrolled infections, other autoimmune diseases, pregnancy or lactation were excluded. Diagnoses relied on clinical symptoms, serum thyroxine and TRAb, thyroid ultrasound and orbital computed tomography. Ficoll-Paque density gradient centrifugation was used to isolate PBMCs from about 9.4 ml of fresh peripheral blood. Total RNA was extracted with Trizol reagent, and quality was checked on an Agilent 2100 Bioanalyzer. Summary of the overall study and its limitations: In validation, progression to ophthalmopathy was predicted by the model with roughly 69% sensitivity and 72% to 80% specificity, a median of around 5.9 months before onset. Most expanded thyroid clonotypes (frequency above 0.001) were also found in blood, which suggests that blood repertoires may mirror thyroid immune responses. Sample size was not statistically predetermined, and investigators were not blinded to group allocation. In cross-validation, a model built on a 13 V-J signature told ophthalmopathy apart from stable hyperthyroidism with approximately 90% sensitivity and 81% to 82% specificity, and in testing the same model reached 80%/75%.

On this clonotype: Its antigen remains unidentified. No much larger clone exists at a distance of one base, and base qualities are not known.

The germline V gene specifies MNHEY as CDR1 and SVGAGI as CDR2. The CDR3 has 15 amino acids, counting the end cysteine and phenylalanine. The sequence is cut down to CDR3 DNA, 45 bases in frame from base 1. The junction shows trimming of 5 bases on V and 3 bases on J, and the gene matches do not reach 6 bases of it. TCR beta CDR3 regions were amplified from RNA transcripts. A first-round RT-PCR of the TCR CDR3 used the HTBI primer set with the Qiagen OneStep RT-PCR kit. The libraries were constructed in a second round of multiplex PCR and then size-selected and purified. Sequencing of the libraries was done on an Illumina HiSeq2000 using paired-end 100 bp reads. In the authors' own workflow: SOAPnuke was used to process the raw data, with reads discarded if the reads contained adapters or uncalled bases, had a mean Phred below 15, or lacked an exact constant-primer or identifier match. High-quality paired reads were merged with COPE v1.2.5, and unique nucleotide sequences were defined as clonotypes. MiTCR v1.1 was used to align clonotypes to the IMGT TRBV, TRBD and TRBJ reference segments. The analysis included only V-J combinations with a frequency above 0.0001, which together covered approximately 99% of the repertoires. A TCS score was defined as the ratio of F50 (clonal expansion) to E x V (chaos), with BLOSUM62-based TCRdist applied between CDR3 peptides within each V-J. Welch's t-statistics and random forest reduced around 510 V-J features to fewer than 15, which were used in a naive Bayes classifier (R e1071). Thyroid-blood repertoire similarity was quantified with the Morisita-Horn index. In-frame beta chains were kept once TCRdb had trimmed the public reads at Q25 with fastp and called clones with MiXCR. Rows matching on CDR3 protein sequence are summarized as one entry with the most common DNA and genes. It is TCRdb's table, rather than the study itself, that gives the V and J calls and clone size. The sample records over 700,000 distinct CDR3 sequences, approximately 36% of which are singletons. Less than 35% of the sample is in the top ten clones.

Sequencing was performed on blood. This receptor was identified in a woman aged 40 to 50 with Graves' hyperthyroidism. The rearranged segments are TRBV6-5 and TRBJ2-7; the central 11 bases match TRBD2. CDR3 sequence: CASSEVTSGIYEQYF. DNA sequence: TGTGCCAGCAGTGAAGTGACTAGCGGGATCTACGAGCAGTACTTC.